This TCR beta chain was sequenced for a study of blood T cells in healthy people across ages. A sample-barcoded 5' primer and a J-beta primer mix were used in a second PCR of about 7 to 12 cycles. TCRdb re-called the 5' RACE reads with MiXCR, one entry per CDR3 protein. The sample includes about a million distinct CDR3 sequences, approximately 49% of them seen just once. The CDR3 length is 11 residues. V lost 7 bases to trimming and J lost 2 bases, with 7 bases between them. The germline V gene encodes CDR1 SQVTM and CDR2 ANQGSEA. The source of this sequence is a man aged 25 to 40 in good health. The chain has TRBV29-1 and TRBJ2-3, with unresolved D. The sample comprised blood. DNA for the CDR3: TGCAGCGGGGGAAACACAGATACGCAGTATTTT. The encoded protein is CSGGNTDTQYF.